The text below deals with one T cell receptor beta chain. In the source study's methods: For nucleated cells, counts were estimated from reference gene primer amplification. The repertoire was sequenced with immunoSEQ multiplex PCR; TCRdb's copy has only in-frame clones and lacks some. Clone size and the V and J calls come from that table; the DNA yielded D and trimming. Of some 240,000 clones listed, roughly 82% were seen once; the top ten hold roughly 1.4%. CDR1 is SGHNT, CDR2 YENEEA, per germline. The CDR3 totals 13 residues. Trimming shortened V by 1 base and J by 6 bases, and 9 bases separated the two germline ends. This entry belongs to a study of blood T cell repertoires in COVID-19. Study as a whole: Italy, Spain and the United States were the sources of the convalescent and acute COVID-19 samples. From T cells, B-cell-depleted T cells, or PBMCs came the material, which was cDNA or gDNA.

The chain links TRBV11-3 to TRBJ1-1, with D unresolved. The source is a woman in her thirties or forties who had recovered from COVID-19. Sequencing was performed on peripheral blood. CDR3 DNA: TGTGCCAGCAGCTTAGTCGGAGGGTCTGAAGCTTTCTTT. Its translation: CASSLVGGSEAFF. The full variable domain, with the rest looked up from reference TRBV11-3 and TRBJ1-1, is EAGVVQSPRYKIIEKKQPVAFWCNPISGHNTLYWYLQNLGQGPELLIRYENEEAVDDSQLPKDRFSAERLKGVDSTLKIQPAELGDSAVYLCASSLVGGSEAFFGQGTRLTVV.